The rows below give T cell receptor beta chains drawn from one sample of a study of blood T cell repertoires in COVID-19. Sequenced by immunoSEQ multiplex PCR; TCRdb stores in-frame clones only, minus some. The data contain about 180,000 clones, approximately 78% of them singletons. Material: PBMCs or T cells enriched from blood (not recorded which). These TCRs come from a woman aged 45-65 years who had recovered from COVID-19. Both conserved end residues are part of each CDR3. Fields, in order: J gene, V gene, D gene, clone size, CDR3 DNA, CDR3 protein. The D gene is left open where the match is weak. Not every row has a clone size; where given, it reads once, few, many or a size class.

TRBJ2-7	TRBV27	TRBD2	.	TGTGCCAGCAGTTTATCGGCGGGAGAATACCACGAGCAGTACTTC	CASSLSAGEYHEQYF
TRBJ1-2	TRBV18	.	.	TGTGCCAGCTCACCCCCGCAAGGGGCCTATGGCTACACCTTC	CASSPPQGAYGYTF
TRBJ2-1	TRBV4-3	TRBD2	.	TGCGCCAGCAGCCAAGGACTAGCGGGTTACAATGAGCAGTTCTTC	CASSQGLAGYNEQFF
TRBJ1-1	TRBV28	.	.	TGTGCCAGCGGCGACAGGATGAACACTGAAGCTTTCTTT	CASGDRMNTEAFF
TRBJ2-7	TRBV27	TRBD1	.	TGTGCCAGCAGTCACAGGGGGGCCTCCTACGAGCAGTACTTC	CASSHRGASYEQYF
TRBJ2-2	TRBV7-6	.	few	TGTGCCAGCCAGCCGGACTACCTGAACACCGGGGAGCTGTTTTTT	CASQPDYLNTGELFF
TRBJ2-3	TRBV2	.	.	TGTGCCAGCAGGCGCGGGGTAACTTTTAGCACAGATACGCAGTATTTT	CASRRGVTFSTDTQYF
TRBJ2-1	TRBV20-1	.	few	TGCAGTGCTGCCTGGAGGAATGAGCAGTTCTTC	CSAAWRNEQFF
TRBJ2-1	TRBV5-1	.	.	TGCGCCAGCAGCTTGGCCACAGGGTTCCATGAGCAGTTCTTC	CASSLATGFHEQFF
TRBJ1-2	TRBV5-1	.	.	TGCGCCAGCAGCTTGGGGACAGCAGAGCCTTATGGCTACACCTTC	CASSLGTAEPYGYTF
TRBJ1-1	TRBV7-9	TRBD1	.	TGTGCCAGCAGCTTAGGCATGACAGGGACCATGAACACTGAAGCTTTCTTT	CASSLGMTGTMNTEAFF
TRBJ1-5	TRBV30	.	.	TGTGCCTGGAGTTTCCGGTATAGCAATCAGCCCCAGCATTTT	CAWSFRYSNQPQHF
TRBJ2-7	TRBV9	.	.	TGTGCCAGCAGCGTAGTTCCGCAAGGGGACGAGCAGTACTTC	CASSVVPQGDEQYF
TRBJ2-1	TRBV19	.	once	TGTGCCAGTAGTAGGCGGACACAGTCCTACAATGAGCAGTTCTTC	CASSRRTQSYNEQFF
TRBJ1-6	TRBV10-3	TRBD1	.	TGTGCCATCAGTGAGTGGACAGGTTATAATTCACCCCTCCACTTT	CAISEWTGYNSPLHF
TRBJ2-2	TRBV19	TRBD1	.	TGTGCCAGTAGTACAGGGGGCAGCACCGGGGAGCTGTTTTTT	CASSTGGSTGELFF
TRBJ2-1	TRBV5-6	TRBD1	.	TGTGCCAGCAGCCGCAGGGGGTCGGTCTACAATGAGCAGTTCTTC	CASSRRGSVYNEQFF
TRBJ1-2	TRBV3-1/TRBV3-2	.	.	TGTGCCAGCAGCCAAGTGTCGGACTATGGCTACACCTTC	CASSQVSDYGYTF
TRBJ2-1	TRBV11-3	.	.	TGTGCCAGCAGCTCAGGTGGTAGTCGCAATGAGCAGTTCTTC	CASSSGGSRNEQFF
TRBJ2-3	TRBV5-4	TRBD2	.	TGTGCCAGCAGCTTGGAAGCGGGAGGGTCCCCGGATACGCAGTATTTT	CASSLEAGGSPDTQYF